The following is a T cell receptor (beta chain) sequence with its context. There is no known antigen for this receptor. No qualities accompany the bases; no much larger clone lies one base away. The sample originates from a study of persistence of HIV-infected CD4 T cells (dated by TCRdb to about 2020). The study in broad terms: The study isolated CMV- and HIV-1 Gag-responding CD4+ T cells from ART-treated individuals to examine antigen-driven clonal expansion of HIV-1-infected cells. Peripheral blood samples of up to about 180 mL were obtained at multiple time points, with the exception of two participants, for whom leukapheresis was performed at a single time point. Cross-participant TCR cluster analysis included roughly 8 participants for CMV and about seven participants for Gag. Suppressive ART had been received by participants for a median of roughly eight years. Proviral sequencing was used to assess clonality among infected cells, whereas TCRbeta sequencing gauged the clonality of all cells within each sorted population. General study outcomes and caveats: Within the same sorted populations, TCR oligoclonality correlated with proviral oligoclonality. Degenerate expanded CDR3beta sequences were enriched in antigen-responding cells, suggesting convergent selection of CD4+ responses to CMV and Gag. Restriction of bulk TCR analyses to the rare CMV-responding cells that actually carried HIV-1 proviruses was not possible. The study involved few individuals and tested only a limited range of antigens. Significantly lower TCRbeta richness was observed in CMV- and Gag-responding cells than in anti-CD3/anti-CD28-responding cells, and higher oligoclonality was observed in CMV-responding cells than in CD3/CD28-stimulated and Gag-responding cells.

The sample's treatment or condition label, in plain terms: suppressive antiretroviral therapy. A pool of overlapping 15-mer peptides from HIV-1 Gag, at around 0.99 ug per peptide per mL, was used to stimulate the cells. Memory CD4+ T cells that did not respond, being CD40L-negative, CD69-negative and CD45RO-high, were sorted as memory populations depleted of antigen-responding cells. Participants were HIV-1-infected adults who started suppressive ART during chronic infection. For at least 4 years, the participants' plasma HIV-1 RNA had been undetectable, below 50 copies/mL. To be included, participants needed a CD4+ T cell count above 400 cells/uL and a positive CMV serology. Before stimulation, PBMCs were isolated using density centrifugation and then depleted of CD8+ T cells. For around 17 hours, CD8-depleted PBMCs were stimulated with anti-CD28/CD49d costimulation, a CD40-blocking antibody, and enfuvirtide, which was added to prevent new infections. Cell sorting was performed on a Beckman Coulter MoFlo Legacy or XDP sorter, and dead cells were excluded with propidium iodide. The QIAamp DNA Mini Kit was used for genomic DNA extraction from samples above one million cells, and the Quick-DNA Microprep Kit was used otherwise.

TCRbeta repertoires were sequenced from genomic DNA with the immunoSEQ hsTCRB assay version 4 in survey mode. Genomic DNA was diluted to 8.5 to 10 ng/uL, and up to 1 ug per sample was used for TCRbeta sequencing. The study's processing was this. Analysis of the TCRbeta data was done in ImmunoSeq Analyzer 3.0, and diversity was computed on productive nucleotide rearrangements. Using the Immunarch R package, the improved Chao index served to estimate lower-bound TCR diversity and the Gini coefficient served to estimate clonality. When different nucleotide rearrangements encoded the same CDR3beta amino acid sequence, each rearrangement was treated as a distinct clonotype. Differential abundance analysis found TCRbeta sequences that were significantly enriched in antigen-responding cells compared with anti-CD3/anti-CD28-activated cells. GLIPH2 grouped TCRs by predicted peptide-MHC specificity, both within each participant and across combined participant data sets. This immuneACCESS table, as held by TCRdb, lists in-frame sequences with V and J called but not all clones. Of the missing ones, under half trace to an unresolved V gene in checked studies; the others have no known cause. The DNA gave D and trimming, while V, J and clone size come from that table. The table for this sample lists 50,000 to 65,000 clones; roughly 75% of them were counted only once. The leading ten clones occupy roughly 1.8% of the sample.

Reading from cysteine to phenylalanine, the CDR3 counts 15 amino acids. Only the CDR3 part of the read is kept: 45 bases, read in frame from the first base. CDR1 and CDR2, looked up from the germline V gene, are MNHEY and SVGAGI. Germline trimming: 6 bases from V, 0 bases from J; junction bases outside gene matches: 4. The specimen comprised CD4+ T cells sorted from PBMCs after approximately 19-hour stimulation, sampled from a patient who received antiretroviral therapy. Per the publication, the cell subset or site label means: CD40L-CD69- CD45RO-high memory CD4 T cells not responding to Gag peptides. The source of this sequence is an adult man with HIV who was CMV-seropositive. The chain is made from TRBV6-5 and TRBJ1-4, and 7 junctional nucleotides match TRBD1. The CDR3 protein sequence reads: CASRQGTATNEKLFF. The base sequence is TGTGCCAGCAGACAGGGGACGGCAACTAATGAAAAACTGTTTTTT.